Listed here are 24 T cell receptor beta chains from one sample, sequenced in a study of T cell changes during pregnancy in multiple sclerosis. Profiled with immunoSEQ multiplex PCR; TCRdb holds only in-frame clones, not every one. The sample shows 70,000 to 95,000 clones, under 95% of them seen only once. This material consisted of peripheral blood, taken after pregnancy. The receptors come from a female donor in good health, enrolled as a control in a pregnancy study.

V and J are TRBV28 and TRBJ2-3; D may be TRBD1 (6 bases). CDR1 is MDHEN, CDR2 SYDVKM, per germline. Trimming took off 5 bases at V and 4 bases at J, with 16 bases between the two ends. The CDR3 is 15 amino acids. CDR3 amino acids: CASSDNNWTADTQYF. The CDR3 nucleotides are TGTGCCAGCAGTGATAATAACTGGACAGCAGATACGCAGTATTTT.

CDR3 region: CASSSDRVKQYF. The DNA for the CDR3 is TGCGCCAGCAGCTCGGACAGGGTAAAGCAGTACTTC. The rearrangement links TRBV5-1 to TRBJ2-7; 8 bases are a match to TRBD1. V lost 3 bases, J lost 8 bases, and 4 bases stayed unmatched. This CDR3 is 12 amino acids long. The germline CDR1 and CDR2 sequences are SGHRS and YFSETQ.

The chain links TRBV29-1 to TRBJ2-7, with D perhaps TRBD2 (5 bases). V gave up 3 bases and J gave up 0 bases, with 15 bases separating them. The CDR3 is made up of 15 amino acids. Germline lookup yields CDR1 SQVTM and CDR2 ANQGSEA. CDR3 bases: TGCAGCGTTGATCGGTGGACTTCCAGCTCCTACGAGCAGTACTTC. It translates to CSVDRWTSSSYEQYF.

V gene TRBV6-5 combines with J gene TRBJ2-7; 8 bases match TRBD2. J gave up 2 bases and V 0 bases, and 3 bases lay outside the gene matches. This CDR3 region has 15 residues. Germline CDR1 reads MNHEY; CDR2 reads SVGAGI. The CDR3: CASSYSGRGAYEQYF. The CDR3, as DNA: TGTGCCAGCAGTTACTCGGGGCGGGGGGCCTACGAGCAGTACTTC.

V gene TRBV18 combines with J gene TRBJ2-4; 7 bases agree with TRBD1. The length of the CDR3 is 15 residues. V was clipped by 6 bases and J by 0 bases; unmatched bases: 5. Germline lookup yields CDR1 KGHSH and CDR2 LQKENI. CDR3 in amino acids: CASSRDSLAKNIQYF. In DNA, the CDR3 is TGTGCCAGCTCTCGGGACAGTCTAGCCAAAAACATTCAGTACTTC.

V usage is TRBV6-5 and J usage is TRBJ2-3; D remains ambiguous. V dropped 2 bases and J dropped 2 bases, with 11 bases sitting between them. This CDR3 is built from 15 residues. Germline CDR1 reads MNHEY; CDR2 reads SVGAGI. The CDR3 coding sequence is TGTGCCAGCAGTTACAGTTACACCCTCACAGATACGCAGTATTTT. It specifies CASSYSYTLTDTQYF.

For the CDR3, the DNA is TGTGCCAGCAGTTTTCTAGCTTGGGGCAATGAGCAGTTCTTC. As protein: CASSFLAWGNEQFF. The chain employs TRBV25-1 and TRBJ2-1, with D possibly TRBD2 on 5 matching bases. CDR1 is MGHDK, CDR2 SYGVNS, per germline. The V end was cut by 5 bases, the J end by 6 bases, with 14 bases between. The CDR3 contains 14 residues.

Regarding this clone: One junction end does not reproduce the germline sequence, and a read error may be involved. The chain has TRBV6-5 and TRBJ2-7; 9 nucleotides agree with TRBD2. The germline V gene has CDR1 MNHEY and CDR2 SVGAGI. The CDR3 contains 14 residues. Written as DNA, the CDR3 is TGTGCCAGCAGTTACTCGGCGGGAGGGATACAGGCGGACTTC. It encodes CASSYSAGGIQADF.

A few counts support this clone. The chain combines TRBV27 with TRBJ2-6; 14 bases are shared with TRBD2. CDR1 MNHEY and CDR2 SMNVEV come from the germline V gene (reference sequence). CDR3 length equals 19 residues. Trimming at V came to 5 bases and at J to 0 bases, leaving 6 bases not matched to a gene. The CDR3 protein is CASSPRGLAGASGANVLTF. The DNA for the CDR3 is TGTGCCAGCAGTCCAAGGGGACTAGCGGGGGCCTCTGGGGCCAACGTCCTGACTTTC.

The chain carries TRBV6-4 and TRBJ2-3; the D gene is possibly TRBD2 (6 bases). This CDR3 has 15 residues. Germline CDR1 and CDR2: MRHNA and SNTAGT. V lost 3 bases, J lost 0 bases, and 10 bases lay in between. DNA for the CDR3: TGTGCCAGCAGTGAAGCCGGGACTAGCACAGATACGCAGTATTTT. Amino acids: CASSEAGTSTDTQYF.

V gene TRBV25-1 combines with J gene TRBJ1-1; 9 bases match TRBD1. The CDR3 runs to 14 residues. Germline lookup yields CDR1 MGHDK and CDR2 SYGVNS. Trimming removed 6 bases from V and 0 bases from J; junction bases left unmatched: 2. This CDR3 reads CASSHRGLNTEAFF. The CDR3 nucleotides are TGTGCCAGCAGCCACAGGGGGCTGAACACTGAAGCTTTCTTT.

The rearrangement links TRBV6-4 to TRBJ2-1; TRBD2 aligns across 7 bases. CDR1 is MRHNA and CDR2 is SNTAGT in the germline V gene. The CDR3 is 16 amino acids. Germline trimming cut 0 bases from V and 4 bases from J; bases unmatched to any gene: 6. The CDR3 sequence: CASSDSAGDPYNEQFF. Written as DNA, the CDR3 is TGTGCCAGCAGTGACTCGGCGGGGGACCCGTACAATGAGCAGTTCTTC.

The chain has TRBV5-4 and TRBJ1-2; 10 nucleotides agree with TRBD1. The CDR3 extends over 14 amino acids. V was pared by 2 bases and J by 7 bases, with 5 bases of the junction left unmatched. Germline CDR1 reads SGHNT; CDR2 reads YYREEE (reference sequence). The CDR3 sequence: CASSFPDRGAGYTF. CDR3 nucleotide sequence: TGTGCCAGCAGCTTCCCGGACAGGGGGGCTGGCTACACCTTC.

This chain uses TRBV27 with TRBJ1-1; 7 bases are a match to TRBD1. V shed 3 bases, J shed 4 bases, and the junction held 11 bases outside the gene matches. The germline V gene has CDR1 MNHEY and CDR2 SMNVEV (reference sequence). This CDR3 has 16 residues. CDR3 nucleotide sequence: TGTGCCAGCAGTTTTACCCCGACAGGGTTAGGCACTGAAGCTTTCTTT. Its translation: CASSFTPTGLGTEAFF.

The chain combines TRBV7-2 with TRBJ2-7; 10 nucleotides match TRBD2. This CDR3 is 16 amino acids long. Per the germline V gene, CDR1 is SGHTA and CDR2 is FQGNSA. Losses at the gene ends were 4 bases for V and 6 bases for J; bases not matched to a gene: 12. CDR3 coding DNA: TGTGCCAGCAGCTCTGGCACTTTAGCGGGAGGAAGCGAGCAGTACTTC. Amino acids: CASSSGTLAGGSEQYF.

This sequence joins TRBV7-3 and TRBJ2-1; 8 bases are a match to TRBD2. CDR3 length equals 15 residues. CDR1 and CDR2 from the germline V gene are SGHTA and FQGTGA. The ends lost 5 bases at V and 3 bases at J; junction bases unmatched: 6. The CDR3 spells CASSAGGANYNEQFF. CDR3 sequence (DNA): TGTGCCAGCAGCGCCGGGGGGGCCAACTACAATGAGCAGTTCTTC.

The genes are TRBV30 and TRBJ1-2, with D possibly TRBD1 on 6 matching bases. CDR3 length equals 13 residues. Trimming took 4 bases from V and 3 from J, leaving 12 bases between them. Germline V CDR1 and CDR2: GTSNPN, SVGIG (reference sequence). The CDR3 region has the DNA TGTGCCTGGAACAGGGAACTATACTATGGCTACACCTTC. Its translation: CAWNRELYYGYTF.

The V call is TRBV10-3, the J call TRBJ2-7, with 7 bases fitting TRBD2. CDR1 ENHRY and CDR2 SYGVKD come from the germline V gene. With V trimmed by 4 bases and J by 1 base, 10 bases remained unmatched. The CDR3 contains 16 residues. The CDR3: CAISGAVAGVSYEQYF. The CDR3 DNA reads TGTGCCATCAGTGGGGCGGTGGCGGGAGTATCCTACGAGCAGTACTTC.

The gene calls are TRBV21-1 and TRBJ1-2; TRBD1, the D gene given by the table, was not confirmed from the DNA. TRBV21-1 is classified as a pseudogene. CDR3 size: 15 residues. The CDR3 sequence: CASSKPRGARYGYTF. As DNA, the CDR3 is TGTGCCAGCAGCAAGCCCAGGGGGGCGCGATATGGCTACACCTTC.

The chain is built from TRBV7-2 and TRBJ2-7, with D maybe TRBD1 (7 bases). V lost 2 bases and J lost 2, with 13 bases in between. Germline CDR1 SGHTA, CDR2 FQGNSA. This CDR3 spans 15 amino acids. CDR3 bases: TGTGCCAGCAGCTTACAGCAGGGGGGTCCCTACGAGCAGTACTTC. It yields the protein CASSLQQGGPYEQYF.

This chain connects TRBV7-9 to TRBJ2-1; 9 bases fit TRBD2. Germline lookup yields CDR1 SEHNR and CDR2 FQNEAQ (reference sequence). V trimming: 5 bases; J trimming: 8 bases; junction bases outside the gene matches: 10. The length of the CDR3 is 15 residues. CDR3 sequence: CASSPTSGRSYEQFF. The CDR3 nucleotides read TGTGCCAGCAGCCCGACTAGCGGTAGATCGTATGAGCAGTTCTTC.

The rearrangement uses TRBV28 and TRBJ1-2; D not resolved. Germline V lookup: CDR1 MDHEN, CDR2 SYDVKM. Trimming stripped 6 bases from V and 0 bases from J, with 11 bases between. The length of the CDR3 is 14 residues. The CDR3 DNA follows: TGTGCCAGCAGCCCCAGTCAAGCTAACTATGGCTACACCTTC. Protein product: CASSPSQANYGYTF.

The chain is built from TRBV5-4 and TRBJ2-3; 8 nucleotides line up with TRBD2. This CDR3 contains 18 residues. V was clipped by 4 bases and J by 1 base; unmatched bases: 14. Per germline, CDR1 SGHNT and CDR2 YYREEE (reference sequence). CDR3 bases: TGTGCCAGCAGCCGAGGACTAGCAGAGGTTTGGGGCACAGATACGCAGTATTTT. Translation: CASSRGLAEVWGTDTQYF.

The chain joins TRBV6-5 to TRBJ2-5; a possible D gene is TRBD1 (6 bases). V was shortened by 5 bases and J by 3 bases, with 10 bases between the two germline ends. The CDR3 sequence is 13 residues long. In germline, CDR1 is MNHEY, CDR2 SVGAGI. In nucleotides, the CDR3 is TGTGCCAGCAGTGAACAGGGTAAAGAGACCCAGTACTTC. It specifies CASSEQGKETQYF.